This TCR beta chain was observed in a study of control samples from healthy donors and cancer patients. V was shortened by 3 bases and J by 5 bases, with 10 bases between the two germline ends. The CDR3 contains 14 residues. Per germline, CDR1 SGHAT and CDR2 FQDESV (reference sequence). TCRdb keeps only in-frame clones here, not all; method: immunoSEQ multiplex PCR. The profile shows about 150,000 clones, more than 85% of them singletons. Sequenced material: blood. The sequence was obtained from a woman in her thirties or forties in good health. This chain joins TRBV11-1 and TRBJ2-2; no clear D. The CDR3 DNA reads TGTGCCAGCAGCTTCAGTCAGGATACCGGGGAGCTGTTTTTT. It specifies CASSFSQDTGELFF.